The following is a T cell receptor (beta chain) sequence with its context. Its antigen has not been determined. No per-base quality is available; no much larger clone lies one base away. The data were taken from a study of blood T cell repertoires in COVID-19 (TCRdb year 2020). At the level of the whole study: The collaborator samples originated in the United States, Italy and Spain and spanned the acute and convalescent phases of COVID-19. The material from the prospective study consisted of cDNA or gDNA derived from T cells, B-cell-depleted T cells, or PBMCs. Subjects who had been exposed to COVID-19, were actively infected with it, or had recovered from it provided the deeply sampled blood TCRbeta repertoires that made up the dataset. The repertoires were made available in a free public database intended to serve as a resource for research on the immune response to SARS-CoV-2. The samples were drawn from the first 160 participants of the ongoing ImmuneRACE study and from 1,200 or so subjects provided by 6 global collaborators. Sample metadata almost always included a de-identified subject ID, COVID-19 status, age in years and sex. Where available, HLA class I and class II types were obtained from metadata supplied by the sample provider rather than from assay-based typing.

TCRbeta CDR3 regions were amplified from genomic DNA using the immunoSEQ Assay, a bias-controlled multiplex PCR. The authors' analysis ran thus. The number of nucleated cells in each sample was estimated by amplification of reference gene primers within the assay. Sequence reads were collapsed and filtered to measure the absolute abundance of every unique TCRbeta CDR3 rearrangement. Productive Simpson clonality was computed per sample as the square root of Simpson's diversity index over productive rearrangements. In TCRdb, the immuneACCESS table is reduced to in-frame sequences with V and J assigned. These tables do not hold every clone; where another copy was compared, an unresolved V gene accounts for under half, and the others remain unexplained. The DNA gave D and trimming, while V, J and clone size come from that table. This sample has 70,000 to 90,000 clones in its table, and 75% to 90% of those were observed once. Less than 9% of the sample comes from the top ten.

Between the V and J ends, shortened by 4 bases and 4 bases respectively, the junction contains 19 bases. CDR1 and CDR2 are drawn from the germline V gene: SQVTM, ANQGSEA. CDR3 length: 16 amino acids, cysteine to phenylalanine. The entry retains the CDR3 DNA only, 48 bases that are in frame from base 1. Whole blood was collected in K2EDTA tubes by collaborating institutions according to the institutions' own protocols. For TCRbeta analysis, collaborator samples were shipped as frozen whole blood, as isolated PBMCs, or as DNA extracted from either sample type. The paper's findings and limits, for the study overall: How much clinical and demographic metadata was included differed by source and by participant, and the metadata was provided uncurated.

The sample was peripheral blood. This chain joins TRBV29-1 to TRBJ1-4; TRBD1 is a possible D gene, resting on 6 matching bases. This clonotype was obtained from a man in his 60s with acute or convalescent COVID-19. The base sequence is TGCAGCGTTGCCGGGCAGGGGTTTGGGGGTAATGAAAAACTGTTTTTT. This translates into CSVAGQGFGGNEKLFF.